A single sample gave rise to the 25 T cell receptor beta chains below, sequenced in a study of T cells after yellow fever vaccination. TCRdb redid the calling of the 5' RACE reads with MiXCR, one entry per CDR3 protein. This sample has about 120,000 distinct CDR3 sequences, with about 7.8% found just once. The sample consisted of CD4+ T cells sorted from PBMCs, taken 45 days after the first yellow fever vaccination. These receptors were obtained from a man aged 18 to 29 who received the YFV17D yellow fever vaccine.

This clonotype was counted ten times or more. This chain uses TRBV4-2 with TRBJ2-2; maybe TRBD1 (5 bases). Germline lookup yields CDR1 LGHNA and CDR2 YNFKEQ. V dropped 2 bases and J dropped 4 bases, with 5 bases sitting between them. The CDR3 is 13 amino acids. The CDR3 sequence is CASSQQGTGELFF. The CDR3 region has the DNA TGTGCCAGCAGCCAACAGGGCACCGGGGAGCTGTTTTTT.

The rearrangement links TRBV20-1 to TRBJ2-7; TRBD1 might be the D (5 bases). CDR1 is DFQATT, CDR2 SNEGSKA, per germline (reference sequence). The germline V and J ends were trimmed by 5 bases and 2 bases, with 16 bases remaining between them. CDR3 size: 14 residues. DNA for the CDR3: TGCAGTGCTGCGGACACCAGGTCCCCCTACGAGCAGTACTTC. Translating gives CSAADTRSPYEQYF.

This clonotype has more than one count but fewer than ten. The chain employs TRBV11-1 and TRBJ2-3; either TRBD1 or TRBD2 may fit D (6 bases each). The CDR3 loop spans 12 amino acids. CDR1 and CDR2 from the germline V gene are SGHAT and FQDESV (reference sequence). V gave up 3 bases and J gave up 6 bases, with 7 bases separating them. This CDR3 is CASSFGGDTQYF. The CDR3 coding sequence is TGTGCCAGCAGCTTCGGGGGCGATACGCAGTATTTT.

This clonotype has ten or more counts. The chain has TRBV7-8 and TRBJ2-7; 8 nucleotides agree with TRBD1. CDR3 length: 13 amino acids. The trim removed 4 bases at V and 7 bases at J, leaving 6 bases unmatched. CDR1 and CDR2 from the germline V gene are SGHVS and FQNEAQ. CDR3: CASSSGQGGEQYV. In DNA, the CDR3 is TGTGCCAGCAGCTCCGGACAGGGTGGGGAGCAGTACGTC.

The genes are TRBV7-2 and TRBJ1-5; D is uncertain. Looked up from germline, CDR1 is SGHTA and CDR2 is FQGNSA. The CDR3 consists of 13 residues. V was clipped by 5 bases and J by 11 bases, with 16 bases between them. The CDR3 loop is CASSIDRQGTQHF. DNA of the CDR3: TGTGCCAGCAGCATAGACCGCCAAGGGACCCAGCATTTT.

This clonotype was seen repeatedly, ten times or more. The V and J genes are TRBV24-1 and TRBJ2-2; D is perhaps TRBD1 (5 bases). Trimming left V 4 bases short and J 5 bases short, with 10 bases between. CDR3 length equals 14 residues. Germline values: CDR1 KGHDR, CDR2 SFDVKD. The CDR3 region is CATSEAQGTGELFF. The CDR3 DNA is TGTGCCACCAGTGAGGCCCAGGGTACCGGGGAGCTGTTTTTT.

This clonotype appeared many times. J is TRBJ2-5 and V is TRBV5-1, with 9 positions matching TRBD1. Per the germline V gene, CDR1 is SGHRS and CDR2 is YFSETQ. J lost 4 bases, V lost 0 bases, and 7 bases had no gene match. This CDR3 contains 16 residues. The CDR3 coding sequence is TGCGCCAGCAGCTTGGGGCCCGGGACAGGGAGAGAGACCCAGTACTTC. This encodes CASSLGPGTGRETQYF.

This clonotype was detected ten times or more. The CDR3 here is CASSLNHLNSPLHF. In DNA, the CDR3 is TGTGCCAGCAGCCTCAACCACTTAAATTCACCCCTCCACTTT. The chain recombines TRBV12-3 or TRBV12-4 with TRBJ1-6; D is uncertain. Trimming stripped 6 bases from V and 7 bases from J, with 13 bases between. The CDR3 length is 14 residues.

This clonotype has a handful of counts. The V gene is TRBV5-1, the J gene TRBJ2-5; D not certain. The germline V gene encodes CDR1 SGHRS and CDR2 YFSETQ. V gave up 0 bases and J gave up 2 bases, with 11 bases separating them. The CDR3 length is 15 residues. The CDR3 is CASSLGPGFQETQYF. For the CDR3, the DNA is TGCGCCAGCAGCTTGGGTCCCGGGTTTCAAGAGACCCAGTACTTC.

Ten or more counts support this clonotype. The chain is built from TRBV4-3 and TRBJ2-1, with D tentatively TRBD1 (6 bases). V was pared by 1 base and J by 11 bases, with 12 bases between. Per the germline V gene, CDR1 is LGHNA and CDR2 is YSLEER. The CDR3 is 13 amino acids. The CDR3 bases are TGCGCCAGCAGCCAAGGAGTGAGGGGGAAGCAGTTCTTC. Residues: CASSQGVRGKQFF.

This clonotype was counted many times. The CDR3 loop is CASSFFGGYNQPQHF. The CDR3 DNA reads TGTGCCAGCAGCTTCTTCGGGGGTTACAATCAGCCCCAGCATTTT. The gene calls are TRBV7-2 and TRBJ1-5; D possibly corresponds to TRBD1 (5 bases). The CDR3 runs to 15 residues. Germline V gene sequence: CDR1 SGHTA, CDR2 FQGNSA. Trimming left V 3 bases short and J 3 bases short, with 12 bases between.

This clonotype came up a few times. The chain employs TRBV6-5 and TRBJ2-7; D assignment may be TRBD1 or TRBD2 (5 bases each). Germline V CDR1 and CDR2: MNHEY, SVGAGI. The CDR3 totals 14 residues. Trimming took 5 bases from V and 3 from J, leaving 14 bases between them. The CDR3 reads CASSSRDGNYEQYV. The CDR3 DNA reads TGTGCCAGCAGTAGCAGGGACGGGAACTACGAGCAGTACGTC.

This clonotype was recorded at least ten times. The chain recombines TRBV25-1 with TRBJ2-5; D is unclear. Germline assignment: CDR1 MGHDK and CDR2 SYGVNS. The V and J ends lost 5 bases and 0 bases respectively, with 10 bases between them. The CDR3 loop spans 14 amino acids. CDR3: CASSKLGDQETQYF. CDR3 DNA: TGTGCCAGCAGTAAACTGGGCGACCAAGAGACCCAGTACTTC.

This chain links TRBV7-2 with TRBJ1-2, with a possible D match to TRBD1 (5 bases). Trimming took 5 bases from V and 7 from J, leaving 17 bases between them. Germline V lookup: CDR1 SGHTA, CDR2 FQGNSA. This CDR3 comprises 14 residues. CDR3 sequence: CASSVTPQGSGYTF. The CDR3 DNA reads TGTGCCAGCAGCGTAACACCCCAGGGCTCTGGCTACACCTTC.

This clonotype showed up many times. This sequence joins TRBV4-3 and TRBJ2-7, with D uncertain. CDR3 length: 13 residues. V was shortened by 0 bases and J by 6 bases, with 9 bases between the two germline ends. CDR1 and CDR2 from the germline V gene are LGHNA and YSLEER. For the CDR3, the DNA is TGCGCCAGCAGCCAAGAACGAGGAACCGAGCAGTACTTC. Translated: CASSQERGTEQYF.

This clonotype occurred many times. J is TRBJ2-5 and V is TRBV7-2, with D possibly TRBD1 on 5 matching bases. This CDR3 has 15 amino acids. Germline V lookup: CDR1 SGHTA, CDR2 FQGNSA. Trimming stripped 4 bases from V and 5 bases from J, with 17 bases between. DNA of the CDR3: TGTGCCAGCAGCTCGCTAGGGGCCTTTTTGGAGACCCAGTACTTC. It translates to CASSSLGAFLETQYF. The variable domain in full, with the rest retrieved from reference TRBV7-2 and TRBJ2-5, is GAGVSQSPSNKVTEKGKDVELRCDPISGHTALYWYRQSLGQGLEFLIYFQGNSAPDKSGLPSDRFSAERTGGSVSTLTIQRTQQEDSAVYLCASSSLGAFLETQYFGPGTRLLVL.

The chain uses TRBV5-4 and TRBJ2-5, with a possible D match to TRBD2 (6 bases). Germline lookup yields CDR1 SGHNT and CDR2 YYREEE (reference sequence). Trimming removed 3 bases at V and 4 bases at J, with 13 bases between. The CDR3 has 14 residues. This chain's CDR3 is CASSSQAGGETQYF. The CDR3 DNA reads TGTGCCAGCAGCTCCCAAGCCGGGGGAGAGACCCAGTACTTC.

This clonotype was detected ten times or more. This chain uses TRBV5-1 with TRBJ1-1; 7 positions agree with TRBD1. The CDR3 length is 14 residues. CDR1 SGHRS and CDR2 YFSETQ come from the germline V gene. J lost 3 bases, V lost 4 bases, and 6 bases had no gene match. The CDR3 protein is CASSRDSTDTEAFF. The CDR3 DNA reads as TGCGCCAGCAGCAGGGACAGTACGGACACTGAAGCTTTCTTT.

This clonotype was seen a single time. A much larger clone differs from this one at a single base, so this may be a read error. The chain links TRBV5-1 to TRBJ2-2; 10 bases match TRBD1. This CDR3 region has 15 residues. The germline V gene encodes CDR1 SGHRS and CDR2 YFSETQ. The CDR3: CASSSGTGDTGKLFF. As DNA, the CDR3 is TGCGCCAGCAGCTCCGGGACAGGGGACACCGGGAAGCTGTTTTTT.

This clonotype was observed many times. The chain employs TRBV5-1 and TRBJ2-7; no firm D call. V lost 4 bases and J 3 bases, leaving 11 bases between the germline ends. The CDR3 extends over 13 amino acids. Germline V gene sequence: CDR1 SGHRS, CDR2 YFSETQ. The CDR3 nucleotides read TGCGCCAGCAGCCCGGTTCCAGGCTACGAGCAGTACTTC. Translated, it gives CASSPVPGYEQYF.

This clonotype showed up many times. This chain joins TRBV5-6 and TRBJ1-1; D is possibly TRBD1 (5 bases). The CDR3 length is 14 residues. In germline, CDR1 is SGHDT, CDR2 YYEEEE. V gave up 2 bases and J gave up 0 bases, with 8 bases separating them. The CDR3 sequence: CASSLMGVNTEAFF. As DNA, the CDR3 is TGTGCCAGCAGCTTAATGGGGGTGAACACTGAAGCTTTCTTT.

Ten or more counts support this clonotype. CDR3 loop: CATSRDREANYGYTF. The CDR3 DNA sequence: TGTGCCACCAGCAGAGATCGAGAGGCTAACTATGGCTACACCTTC. The genes are TRBV15 and TRBJ1-2; D call uncertain. The V gene lost 0 bases and the J gene lost 0 bases, with 8 bases spanning the gap. The CDR3 runs to 15 residues. Germline V lookup: CDR1 LNHNV, CDR2 YYDKDF (reference sequence). The full variable domain, completed using reference TRBV15 and TRBJ1-2, is DAMVIQNPRYQVTQFGKPVTLSCSQTLNHNVMYWYQQKSSQAPKLLFHYYDKDFNNEADTPDNFQSRRPNTSFCFLDIRSPGLGDTAMYLCATSRDREANYGYTFGSGTRLTVV.

In this sample, this clonotype turned up many times. The chain combines TRBV7-6 with TRBJ1-2; TRBD1 matches at 7 bases. V trimming: 5 bases; J trimming: 5 bases; junction bases outside the gene matches: 5. The CDR3 runs to 13 residues. CDR1 is SGHVS, CDR2 FNYEAQ, per germline. CDR3 nucleotide sequence: TGTGCCAGCAGCATGGACAGGTTGTATGGCTACACCTTC. Protein sequence: CASSMDRLYGYTF.

The sample holds many counts of this clonotype. The chain is built from TRBV13 and TRBJ1-2, with 9 positions matching TRBD1. CDR3 size: 14 residues. V lost 5 bases and J lost 7; bases outside the gene matches: 8. The V gene's germline CDR1 is PRHDT and CDR2 FYEKMQ (reference sequence). The CDR3 DNA follows: TGTGCCAGCAGCAATCCGGGACAGGGTCGTGGCTACACCTTC. As protein: CASSNPGQGRGYTF. Combining the CDR3 with reference TRBV13 and TRBJ1-2 gives the whole variable domain AAGVIQSPRHLIKEKRETATLKCYPIPRHDTVYWYQQGPGQDPQFLISFYEKMQSDKGSIPDRFSAQQFSDYHSELNMSSLELGDSALYFCASSNPGQGRGYTFGSGTRLTVV.

The sample holds many counts of this clonotype. This chain connects TRBV12-3 or TRBV12-4 to TRBJ2-3; maybe TRBD1 (5 bases). The CDR3 is 16 residues long. The V and J ends lost 5 bases and 1 base respectively, with 16 bases between them. CDR3 nucleotides: TGTGCCAGCAGTCCGATGCAGGGTTTCGGCACAGATACGCAGTATTTT. Translated, it gives CASSPMQGFGTDTQYF.